Listed below are T cell receptor beta chains from one sample, sequenced in a study of blood T cell repertoires in COVID-19. Profiling relied on immunoSEQ multiplex PCR, and the TCRdb table lists in-frame clones only, not all of them. Among about 220,000 clones listed, just over 85% were seen once. Sequenced: PBMCs or T cells enriched from blood (not recorded which). All receptors come from a middle-aged woman with acute COVID-19. Each CDR3 is given with its conserved first and last residue. Each record gives: CDR3 protein, V gene.

CDR3 protein: CASRREGKYGYTF
V gene: TRBV12-3/TRBV12-4

CDR3 protein: CASRLEDRAGEQYF
V gene: TRBV4-3

CDR3 protein: CASSHGTSGNYNEQFF
V gene: TRBV23-1

CDR3 protein: CASSARTGDVEQYF
V gene: TRBV4-3

CDR3 protein: CASSPGTSGANEQFF
V gene: TRBV18

CDR3 protein: CASSLLAGPTDTQYF
V gene: TRBV9

CDR3 protein: CASSPPGGTEAFF
V gene: TRBV18

CDR3 protein: CASSEVRVGEKLFF
V gene: TRBV2

CDR3 protein: CASSLRTGPNTGELFF
V gene: TRBV25-1

CDR3 protein: CASSSPFTDTQYF
V gene: TRBV27

CDR3 protein: CASSPGGGNNEQFF
V gene: TRBV18

CDR3 protein: CASSRGQTTLNTEAFF
V gene: TRBV5-4

CDR3 protein: CASSLGQAVDTQYF
V gene: TRBV7-2

CDR3 protein: CASSVGGASYGYTF
V gene: TRBV27

CDR3 protein: CASFNPAEDTEAFF
V gene: TRBV6-5

CDR3 protein: CASSLRQARRAEAFF
V gene: TRBV3-1/TRBV3-2

CDR3 protein: CASSGEAVQPQHF
V gene: TRBV2

CDR3 protein: CASSPPGTGDGYTF
V gene: TRBV5-4